The 13 T cell receptor beta chains reported below all come from one sample, sequenced in a study of control samples from healthy donors and cancer patients. Some clones are missing from TCRdb's copy, which holds only in-frame ones; the method was immunoSEQ multiplex PCR. The sample carries about 100,000 clones, approximately 90% recorded once. What was sequenced was blood. The receptors shown here come from a young woman in good health.

This clone was recorded only once. CDR3 in amino acids: CASSLAARQETQYF. DNA for the CDR3: TGTGCCAGCAGCTTAGCGGCCAGACAAGAGACCCAGTACTTC. V and J are TRBV7-2 and TRBJ2-5; D uncertain. The CDR3 totals 14 residues. Between the trimmed V and J ends, which lost 0 bases and 2 bases, there was a span of 7 bases. Germline V lookup: CDR1 SGHTA, CDR2 FQGNSA.

V and J are TRBV6-2 or TRBV6-3 and TRBJ2-1; a weak D match, TRBD2 (6 bases). The CDR3 spans 13 residues. V lost 5 bases, J lost 8 bases, and 13 bases lay in between. Germline V gives CDR1 MNHEY, CDR2 SVGEGT. DNA for the CDR3: TGTGCCAGCAGTCCGGGACTTCTACATGAGCAGTTCTTC. Translating gives CASSPGLLHEQFF.

The chain joins TRBV28 to TRBJ1-6; tentatively, D is TRBD1 (5 bases). CDR1 and CDR2 (germline): MDHEN, SYDVKM. V lost 7 bases to trimming and J lost 7 bases, with 14 bases between them. The CDR3 totals 14 residues. DNA for the CDR3: TGTGCCAGCATCGAGGGACGGATAAATTCACCCCTCCACTTT. This codes for CASIEGRINSPLHF.

The chain recombines TRBV10-1 with TRBJ2-5; 10 bases agree with TRBD2. Germline CDR1 WNHNN, CDR2 SYGVQD (reference sequence). The V segment lost 0 bases and the J segment 5 bases; nucleotides outside the gene matches: 12. CDR3 length: 18 residues. The CDR3 DNA reads as TGCGCCAGCAGTGAGTCTACTAGCGGGGCGGGCCTACGGGAGACCCAGTACTTC. It translates to CASSESTSGAGLRETQYF.

The rearrangement joins TRBV2 to TRBJ1-2; TRBD1 agrees at 8 bases. The V and J ends lost 5 bases and 6 bases, in that order; junction bases with no gene match: 14. This CDR3 region has 16 residues. CDR1 is SNHLY and CDR2 is FYNNEI in the germline V gene. CDR3 nucleotides: TGTGCCAGCAGTAGGACAGGGAGTCGACCTGCGGATGGCTACACCTTC. This sequence encodes CASSRTGSRPADGYTF.

The rearrangement joins TRBV6-5 to TRBJ2-3; D might be TRBD2 (6 bases). Germline lookup yields CDR1 MNHEY and CDR2 SVGAGI. V was cut by 3 bases and J by 3 bases, with 13 bases left in between. This CDR3 comprises 15 residues. The DNA of the CDR3 is TGTGCCAGCAGTTATCGGATTAGCGGAACAGATACGCAGTATTTT. Protein sequence: CASSYRISGTDTQYF.

The chain is built from TRBV27 and TRBJ1-6, with D unclear. CDR3 length equals 15 residues. Germline V gene data show CDR1 as MNHEY and CDR2 as SMNVEV (reference sequence). Trimming cost V 7 bases and J 13 bases, with 23 bases left between them. CDR3: CASTLGRAGDRPLHF. The CDR3 DNA sequence: TGTGCCAGCACCTTGGGTAGGGCCGGCGATCGGCCCCTCCACTTT.

J is TRBJ2-1 and V is TRBV7-2; D is unresolved. Germline V gives CDR1 SGHTA, CDR2 FQGNSA. Trimming pared 1 base from V and 0 bases from J, leaving 10 bases between. The CDR3 is made up of 16 amino acids. The DNA for the CDR3 is TGTGCCAGCAGCTTAGGTGGCCCCAGCTCCTACAATGAGCAGTTCTTC. Its translation is CASSLGGPSSYNEQFF.

The chain recombines TRBV19 with TRBJ1-3, with D possibly TRBD1 on 6 matching bases. This CDR3 is 14 amino acids long. CDR1 is LNHDA and CDR2 is SQIVND in the germline V gene (reference sequence). Trimming took 5 bases from V and 4 from J, leaving 12 bases between them. The CDR3 is CASSYGGPGNTIYF. The CDR3 region has the DNA TGTGCCAGTAGTTACGGGGGCCCAGGAAACACCATATATTTT.

The rearrangement uses TRBV3-1 (or the pseudogene TRBV3-2) and TRBJ1-6; a possible D gene is TRBD1 (6 bases). The ends were cut back, 1 base at V and 10 bases at J, with 14 bases in the middle. In germline, CDR1 is LGHDT, CDR2 YNNKEL (reference sequence). This CDR3 contains 15 residues. The CDR3 loop is CASSQGQEGRSPLHF. The CDR3, as DNA: TGTGCCAGCAGCCAAGGACAGGAGGGGAGATCACCCCTCCACTTT.

V and J are TRBV19 and TRBJ1-1; the D is unclear. Germline V gene data show CDR1 as LNHDA and CDR2 as SQIVND (reference sequence). With 5 bases removed from V and 1 base from J, the gap between germline ends came to 14 bases. This CDR3 contains 15 residues. CDR3 residues: CASSGWSSENTEAFF. The CDR3 DNA follows: TGTGCCAGTAGTGGGTGGTCATCGGAGAACACTGAAGCTTTCTTT.

V and J are TRBV7-3 and TRBJ2-5; possibly TRBD2 for D (5 bases). The germline V and J ends were trimmed by 4 bases and 3 bases, with 15 bases remaining between them. CDR1 is SGHTA, CDR2 FQGTGA, per germline. CDR3 length: 15 amino acids. CDR3 sequence: CASSSLGGPKETQYF. The CDR3 DNA reads as TGTGCCAGCAGCTCCCTGGGCGGGCCCAAAGAGACCCAGTACTTC.

With respect to this clone: Other DNA sequences in the sample encode the same CDR3. The chain has TRBV28 and TRBJ1-3; D is undetermined. This CDR3 spans 12 amino acids. The V end lost 3 bases, the J end lost 1 base, and 1 base lay between the germline ends. Germline V gene sequence: CDR1 MDHEN, CDR2 SYDVKM. As DNA, the CDR3 is TGTGCCAGCAGTTTTTCTGGAAACACCATATATTTT. As protein: CASSFSGNTIYF. The full variable domain, with the rest looked up from reference TRBV28 and TRBJ1-3, is DVKVTQSSRYLVKRTGEKVFLECVQDMDHENMFWYRQDPGLGLRLIYFSYDVKMKEKGDIPEGYSVSREKKERFSLILESASTNQTSMYLCASSFSGNTIYFGEGSWLTVV.